These 21 T cell receptor beta chains came from one sample sequenced in a study of blood T cell repertoires in COVID-19. The table came from immunoSEQ multiplex PCR; TCRdb's copy has only in-frame clones and leaves some out. The data contain around 72,000 clones, 80% to 85% of them singletons. Sequenced sample: peripheral blood. The receptors stem from a woman aged 60-70 years with acute or convalescent COVID-19.

The chain uses TRBV25-1 and TRBJ2-3; 7 bases are shared with TRBD2. Trimming cost V 3 bases and J 3 bases; bases outside gene matches: 0. The germline V gene encodes CDR1 MGHDK and CDR2 SYGVNS. CDR3 size: 13 residues. Written as DNA, the CDR3 is TGTGCCAGCAGTGACGGGGGGACAGATACGCAGTATTTT. Translated, it gives CASSDGGTDTQYF.

The chain couples TRBV6-5 to TRBJ2-7; no firm D call. The V end lost 4 bases, the J end lost 9 bases, and 16 bases lay between the germline ends. Germline V gene lookup returns CDR1 MNHEY and CDR2 SVGAGI. The CDR3 extends over 13 amino acids. The CDR3 region has the DNA TGTGCCAGCAGTTCCTACGCGGCAGATCGGCAGTACTTC. Amino acids: CASSSYAADRQYF.

This clone came up once. The chain recombines TRBV3-1 (or the pseudogene TRBV3-2) with TRBJ1-6, with D hard to call. The CDR3 is 13 residues long. Germline CDR1 is LGHDT and CDR2 is YNNKEL (reference sequence). Trimming left V 1 base short and J 6 bases short, with 4 bases between. The CDR3 nucleotides read TGTGCCAGCAGCCAAGGAGGTAATTCACCCCTCCACTTT. Residues: CASSQGGNSPLHF.

The chain couples TRBV5-1 to TRBJ1-2, with 10 nucleotides matching TRBD1. The ends lost 0 bases at V and 7 bases at J; junction bases unmatched: 9. This CDR3 is built from 16 residues. Germline lookup yields CDR1 SGHRS and CDR2 YFSETQ. CDR3 in amino acids: CASSLGSGTGAAGYTF. Written as DNA, the CDR3 is TGCGCCAGCAGCTTGGGAAGTGGGACAGGGGCGGCTGGCTACACCTTC.

The chain has TRBV5-6 and TRBJ1-5; possible D gene TRBD1, 5 bases. The CDR3 consists of 13 residues. The germline CDR1 and CDR2 sequences are SGHDT and YYEEEE. V was clipped by 2 bases and J by 4 bases, with 7 bases between them. This CDR3 reads CASSFRENQPQHF. The CDR3 nucleotides read TGTGCCAGCAGCTTCAGGGAAAATCAGCCCCAGCATTTT.

This chain connects TRBV2 to TRBJ1-4; TRBD1 matches at 12 bases. The length of the CDR3 is 17 residues. V lost 7 bases to trimming and J lost 3 bases; unmatched junction nucleotides: 9. Germline V gene data show CDR1 as SNHLY and CDR2 as FYNNEI. This chain's CDR3 is CASITGTGGAANEKLFF. CDR3 nucleotides: TGTGCCAGCATTACCGGGACAGGGGGCGCAGCTAATGAAAAACTGTTTTTT.

The CDR3 nucleotides read TGTGCCAGCAGGACAGGGGGAAGCAATCAGCCCCAGCATTTT. Protein: CASRTGGSNQPQHF. The V and J genes are TRBV6-5 and TRBJ1-5; 9 bases align to TRBD1. Unmatched junction bases numbered 1, after V lost 6 bases and J lost 1 base. The CDR3 contains 14 residues. CDR1 is MNHEY, CDR2 SVGAGI, per germline.

The chain couples TRBV5-1 to TRBJ2-7; tentatively, D is TRBD1 (9 bases). Trimming stripped 7 bases from V and 4 bases from J, with 18 bases between. Looked up from germline, CDR1 is SGHRS and CDR2 is YFSETQ. The CDR3 runs 14 residues. DNA of the CDR3: TGCGCCAGCGCGGGGGGACAGGGTGGATACGAGCAGTACTTC. Protein product: CASAGGQGGYEQYF.

J is TRBJ2-1 and V is TRBV27; 11 nucleotides align to TRBD2. The J segment lost 10 bases and the V segment lost 7 bases, leaving 12 bases of the junction unmatched. CDR1 and CDR2 from the germline V gene are MNHEY and SMNVEV (reference sequence). The CDR3 contains 15 residues. This CDR3 is CASTQQLAGAGEQFF. The CDR3 nucleotides are TGTGCCAGCACCCAGCAACTAGCGGGGGCCGGGGAGCAGTTCTTC.

The J gene is TRBJ1-1, the V gene TRBV10-3, with D possibly matching TRBD1 (5 bases). The germline V gene encodes CDR1 ENHRY and CDR2 SYGVKD. The CDR3 length is 12 residues. The V end was cut by 4 bases, the J end by 6 bases, with 9 bases between. The CDR3, as DNA: TGTGCCATCAGTGCCCAGGGCTCTGAAGCTTTCTTT. The encoded protein is CAISAQGSEAFF.

This sequence joins TRBV11-2 and TRBJ2-1; TRBD2 matches 15 bases. V shed 6 bases and J 0 bases; nucleotides not matched to a gene: 6. Germline V gene data show CDR1 as SGHAT and CDR2 as FQNNGV. The CDR3 contains 18 residues. Written as DNA, the CDR3 is TGTGCCAGCAGGGGACTAGCGGGGGGCCGGAGCTCCTACAATGAGCAGTTCTTC. It encodes CASRGLAGGRSSYNEQFF.

This clone was detected only once. This rearrangement joins TRBV7-8 to TRBJ1-1; the D is unclear. There are 15 residues in the CDR3. Looked up from germline, CDR1 is SGHVS and CDR2 is FQNEAQ. Trimming cost V 1 base and J 3 bases, with 12 bases left between them. The CDR3 protein is CASSLGRERYTEAFF. CDR3 nucleotide sequence: TGTGCCAGCAGCTTAGGAAGAGAGAGATACACTGAAGCTTTCTTT.

This rearrangement joins TRBV6-5 to TRBJ2-7; D is perhaps TRBD2 (6 bases). This CDR3 has 13 residues. In germline, CDR1 is MNHEY, CDR2 SVGAGI. V lost 7 bases and J lost 3, with 13 bases in between. CDR3 sequence (DNA): TGTGCCAGCACCTCGAACGGGGGCTACGAGCAGTACTTC. Residues: CASTSNGGYEQYF.

This chain uses TRBV2 with TRBJ1-1, with D tentatively TRBD1 (6 bases). V was clipped by 7 bases and J by 3 bases, with 12 bases between them. The CDR3 is made up of 13 amino acids. CDR1 and CDR2 from the germline V gene are SNHLY and FYNNEI. The CDR3 region is CASTQGRDTEAFF. The CDR3 DNA is TGTGCCAGCACCCAGGGGAGGGACACTGAAGCTTTCTTT.

This chain links TRBV6-5 with TRBJ1-4; D remains unclear. CDR1 is MNHEY and CDR2 is SVGAGI in the germline V gene. The CDR3 loop spans 14 amino acids. Trimming cost V 6 bases and J 10 bases, with 18 bases left between them. The CDR3 spells CASSPLLEGGKLFF. The CDR3 DNA sequence: TGTGCCAGCAGCCCCCTTCTTGAGGGAGGAAAACTGTTTTTT.

This chain uses TRBV9 with TRBJ1-1; D not resolved. The CDR3 is made up of 14 amino acids. Germline values: CDR1 SGDLS, CDR2 YYNGEE. Deletions cut 3 bases from V and 1 base from J, with 10 bases between. CDR3 region: CASSGGGANTEAFF. The CDR3 nucleotides read TGTGCCAGCAGCGGTGGCGGTGCGAACACTGAAGCTTTCTTT.

This sequence joins TRBV6-5 and TRBJ1-1; 7 bases line up with TRBD1. The V gene's germline CDR1 is MNHEY and CDR2 SVGAGI. The J segment lost 10 bases and the V segment lost 7 bases, leaving 6 bases of the junction unmatched. There are 11 residues in the CDR3. CDR3 amino acids: CASKGQVGAFF. In DNA, the CDR3 is TGTGCCAGCAAAGGACAGGTGGGAGCTTTCTTT.

This clone was counted only a few times. The rearrangement links TRBV5-4 to TRBJ1-5, with a weak D call TRBD1 (6 bases). Trimming took off 3 bases at V and 4 bases at J, with 20 bases between the two ends. Germline assignment: CDR1 SGHNT and CDR2 YYREEE (reference sequence). The CDR3 extends over 17 amino acids. CDR3 in amino acids: CASSSGGGGILNQPQHF. CDR3 DNA: TGTGCCAGCAGCTCGGGGGGAGGGGGGATCTTGAATCAGCCCCAGCATTTT. Looking up the rest from reference TRBV5-4 and TRBJ1-5 gives the full variable domain: ETGVTQSPTHLIKTRGQQVTLRCSSQSGHNTVSWYQQALGQGPQFIFQYYREEENGRGNFPPRFSGLQFPNYSSELNVNALELDDSALYLCASSSGGGGILNQPQHFGDGTRLSIL.

The chain carries TRBV11-2 and TRBJ2-7; TRBD2 might be the D (6 bases). This CDR3 spans 15 amino acids. CDR1 SGHAT and CDR2 FQNNGV come from the germline V gene. Trimming shortened V by 5 bases and J by 0 bases, and 14 bases separated the two germline ends. The CDR3 protein is CASSPLARSSYEQYF. DNA for the CDR3: TGTGCCAGCAGCCCCCTAGCGAGGAGCTCCTACGAGCAGTACTTC.

The chain carries TRBV3-1 (or the pseudogene TRBV3-2) and TRBJ1-2, with 8 bases that match TRBD1. V lost 0 bases to trimming and J lost 7 bases; unmatched junction nucleotides: 7. Germline CDR1 LGHDT, CDR2 YNNKEL (reference sequence). The CDR3 contains 15 residues. The CDR3, as DNA: TGTGCCAGCAGCCAAGATGGACAGGGTTTCTTTGGCTACACCTTC. Encoded protein: CASSQDGQGFFGYTF.

The chain carries TRBV7-6 and TRBJ2-1, with a possible D match to TRBD2 (7 bases). CDR1 SGHVS and CDR2 FNYEAQ come from the germline V gene. The CDR3 length is 15 residues. Trimming took off 0 bases at V and 3 bases at J, with 9 bases between the two ends. CDR3 amino acids: CASSLAGGLYNEQFF. Written as DNA, the CDR3 is TGTGCCAGCAGCTTAGCGGGGGGGCTCTACAATGAGCAGTTCTTC.